These 23 T cell receptor beta chains were all obtained from the same sample, sequenced in a study of human T cells and chemical hapten exposure. TCRdb analysed the RACE reads with MiXCR anew, one entry per CDR3 protein. The sample lists about 39,000 distinct CDR3 sequences, roughly 12% seen once, with over 5.5% in the top ten. The time point here: pre-sensitization, week 0. Documented treatment: therapeutic diphenylcyclopropenone sensitization with weekly scalp DPC. Source: whole blood, taken in connection with sensitization to the hapten diphenylcyclopropenone (DPC). Receptors were obtained from a woman in her twenties or thirties with alopecia areata. Some clones in this sample may be carry-over from other donors' samples.

This clonotype was found many times. J is TRBJ1-1 and V is TRBV6-6; a possible D gene is TRBD1 (6 bases). Germline V gene lookup returns CDR1 MNHNY and CDR2 SVGAGI (reference sequence). Between the trimmed V and J ends, which lost 7 bases and 4 bases, there was a span of 25 bases. The CDR3 contains 17 residues. The CDR3 DNA reads TGTGCCAGCACCAGACTCGGCTTACAGGGTCGAGGCACTGAAGCTTTCTTT. Protein sequence: CASTRLGLQGRGTEAFF.

The rearrangement joins TRBV18 to TRBJ2-5, with D unresolved. The CDR3 is 11 residues long. Between the trimmed V and J ends, which lost 4 bases and 2 bases, there was a span of 2 bases. Per germline, CDR1 KGHSH and CDR2 LQKENI. This CDR3 is CASSHQETQYF. The CDR3 nucleotides read TGTGCCAGCTCACATCAAGAGACCCAGTACTTC.

This clonotype was found many times. The chain carries TRBV6-5 and TRBJ1-2; TRBD1 agrees at 8 bases. V gave up 2 bases and J gave up 8 bases; unmatched junction bases: 13. The CDR3 has 16 amino acids. Germline CDR1 and CDR2: MNHEY and SVGAGI. DNA for the CDR3: TGTGCCAGCAGTTACAGCGGACAGGGCCATTTTAAGGGCTACACCTTC. It is translated as CASSYSGQGHFKGYTF.

The sample holds many counts of this clonotype. The chain uses TRBV6-2 or TRBV6-3 and TRBJ2-7; weak D call: TRBD1 (6 bases). The length of the CDR3 is 14 residues. Trimming cost V 4 bases and J 2 bases, with 12 bases left between them. CDR1 is MNHEY and CDR2 is SVGEGT in the germline V gene. The CDR3 reads CASSSEWGPYEQYF. CDR3 coding DNA: TGTGCCAGCAGTTCCGAATGGGGGCCCTACGAGCAGTACTTC.

This clonotype was found many times. The rearrangement links TRBV28 to TRBJ2-3; TRBD2 is a possible D gene (6 bases). CDR3 length equals 14 residues. Trimming removed 2 bases at V and 2 bases at J, with 8 bases between. Germline CDR1 and CDR2: MDHEN and SYDVKM. In DNA form, the CDR3 reads TGTGCCAGCAGTTTAGGAGGGACCACAGATACGCAGTATTTT. It is translated as CASSLGGTTDTQYF.

This clonotype showed up many times. The J gene is TRBJ1-4, the V gene TRBV7-9; 9 bases are a match to TRBD1. The CDR3 length is 14 residues. Germline CDR1 reads SEHNR; CDR2 reads FQNEAQ (reference sequence). Losses at the gene ends were 6 bases for V and 8 bases for J; bases not matched to a gene: 7. The CDR3: CASRSRDRDEKLFF. CDR3 nucleotides: TGTGCCAGCAGGTCCCGGGACAGGGACGAAAAACTGTTTTTT. Combining the CDR3 with reference TRBV7-9 and TRBJ1-4 gives the whole variable domain DTGVSQNPRHKITKRGQNVTFRCDPISEHNRLYWYRQTLGQGPEFLTYFQNEAQLEKSRLLSDRFSAERPKGSFSTLEIQRTEQGDSAMYLCASRSRDRDEKLFFGSGTQLSVL.

This sequence joins TRBV18 and TRBJ2-5; 8 bases fit TRBD2. Trimming took 0 bases from V and 5 from J; bases not matched to a gene: 5. The CDR3 spans 15 residues. Germline V CDR1 and CDR2: KGHSH, LQKENI. The CDR3 spells CASSPPGLGFETQYF. CDR3 DNA: TGTGCCAGCTCACCACCGGGACTAGGCTTCGAGACCCAGTACTTC.

A word on this clonotype: A much more abundant neighbour one base away suggests this may be a read error. The CDR3 loop reads CASSLAFTWGEQYF. CDR3 DNA sequence: TGTGCCAGCAGCTTAGCCTTTACATGGGGGGAGCAGTACTTC. The chain joins TRBV7-9 to TRBJ2-7; D possibly uses TRBD1 or TRBD2 (5 bases each). Germline CDR1 reads SEHNR; CDR2 reads FQNEAQ (reference sequence). Trimming took off 0 bases at V and 7 bases at J, with 13 bases between the two ends. CDR3 length: 14 amino acids.

This clonotype came up a few times. The chain recombines TRBV27 with TRBJ1-1, with unresolved D. V gave up 8 bases and J gave up 2 bases, with 12 bases separating them. From germline, CDR1 is MNHEY and CDR2 SMNVEV (reference sequence). The CDR3 has 13 residues. The CDR3: CASSLGGNTEAFF. Here the CDR3 DNA reads TGTGCCAGCTCCCTGGGCGGTAACACTGAAGCTTTCTTT.

This clonotype has a count of ten or more. This rearrangement joins TRBV5-1 to TRBJ2-3; D unclear. Between the trimmed V and J ends, which lost 2 bases and 2 bases, there was a span of 9 bases. CDR3 length: 14 residues. Germline V gene data show CDR1 as SGHRS and CDR2 as YFSETQ. In DNA form, the CDR3 reads TGCGCCAGCAGCTTTTCGAGAGACACAGATACGCAGTATTTT. Amino acids: CASSFSRDTDTQYF.

This chain joins TRBV6-6 and TRBJ2-1; possible D gene TRBD2, 5 bases. The CDR3 sequence is 15 residues long. Per the germline V gene, CDR1 is MNHNY and CDR2 is SVGAGI (reference sequence). Trimming removed 6 bases at V and 3 bases at J, with 15 bases between. The CDR3 coding sequence is TGTGCCAGCAGCCGACGAGGGTCCATCTACAATGAGCAGTTCTTC. Its protein is CASSRRGSIYNEQFF.

In this sample, this clonotype turned up many times. The chain links TRBV20-1 to TRBJ2-5, with D hard to call. Trimming shortened V by 5 bases and J by 6 bases, and 22 bases separated the two germline ends. Germline V gene sequence: CDR1 DFQATT, CDR2 SNEGSKA (reference sequence). The CDR3 has 15 residues. Here the CDR3 DNA reads TGCAGTGCTGGGTTGCCGGGCCTATTCACACAGACCCAGTACTTC. Translation gives CSAGLPGLFTQTQYF.

This chain joins TRBV27 and TRBJ1-1, with D perhaps matching TRBD1 (5 bases). This CDR3 has 15 residues. Looked up from germline, CDR1 is MNHEY and CDR2 is SMNVEV (reference sequence). V was cut by 5 bases and J by 3 bases, with 16 bases left in between. The CDR3 DNA reads TGTGCCAGCAGTACAAGGCAGGGAGGTGACACTGAAGCTTTCTTT. Translating it yields CASSTRQGGDTEAFF.

The J gene is TRBJ2-3, the V gene TRBV7-6; 9 nucleotides align to TRBD2. Germline V gives CDR1 SGHVS, CDR2 FNYEAQ. Trimming cost V 2 bases and J 6 bases; bases outside gene matches: 15. The CDR3 contains 18 residues. The CDR3 DNA reads as TGTGCCAGCAGCTTAAACGTGGGCGGCGGGAGGGCAGCGGATACGCAGTATTTT. It encodes CASSLNVGGGRAADTQYF. The full variable domain, with the rest looked up from reference TRBV7-6 and TRBJ2-3, is GAGVSQSPRYKVTKRGQDVALRCDPISGHVSLYWYRQALGQGPEFLTYFNYEAQQDKSGLPNDRFSAERPEGSISTLTIQRTEQRDSAMYRCASSLNVGGGRAADTQYFGPGTRLTVL.

This clonotype was counted a few times. The rearrangement joins TRBV6-1 to TRBJ1-6; D uncertain. The length of the CDR3 is 13 residues. V lost 1 base, J lost 10 bases, and 8 bases lay in between. Germline-derived CDR1 and CDR2 are MNHNS and SASEGT. The CDR3 DNA sequence: TGTGCCAGCAGTGAAGAGCTCGGATCACCCCTCCACTTT. As protein: CASSEELGSPLHF.

This clonotype occurred many times. The rearrangement links TRBV12-3 or TRBV12-4 to TRBJ1-4; the D is unclear. Trimming cost V 5 bases and J 8 bases, with 6 bases left between them. The CDR3 covers 11 residues. In nucleotides, the CDR3 is TGTGCCAGCAGTATGTTGGAAAAACTGTTTTTT. Translation gives CASSMLEKLFF.

The chain uses TRBV28 and TRBJ2-3; D possibly corresponds to TRBD2 (5 bases). Trimming removed 8 bases at V and 4 bases at J, with 10 bases between. Germline loops: CDR1 MDHEN, CDR2 SYDVKM. The CDR3 runs to 12 residues. The CDR3 loop reads CASYGNPDTQYF. For the CDR3, the DNA is TGTGCCAGCTACGGGAACCCAGATACGCAGTATTTT.

This chain uses TRBV3-1 with TRBJ2-1; D might be TRBD1 (6 bases). The germline V gene has CDR1 LGHDT and CDR2 YNNKEL (reference sequence). Trimming pared 4 bases from V and 8 bases from J, leaving 12 bases between. The CDR3 length is 13 residues. As DNA, the CDR3 is TGTGCCAGCAGCCGCATACAGGGCTATGAGCAGTTCTTC. Translation gives CASSRIQGYEQFF.

This clonotype was seen ten or more times. The chain couples TRBV7-6 to TRBJ2-7; 9 bases agree with TRBD2. Looked up from germline, CDR1 is SGHVS and CDR2 is FNYEAQ. The J segment lost 7 bases and the V segment lost 5 bases, leaving 12 bases of the junction unmatched. The CDR3 totals 15 residues. The CDR3 region has the DNA TGTGCCAGCAGCCCGACGCGGACTAGCGCCTGGGAGCAGTACTTC. Amino acid sequence: CASSPTRTSAWEQYF.

This clonotype was detected ten times or more. V is TRBV7-2 and J is TRBJ2-7, with no clear D. Trimming removed 2 bases from V and 0 bases from J, with 11 bases in between. Germline loops: CDR1 SGHTA, CDR2 FQGNSA. The CDR3 length is 15 residues. The CDR3 loop is CASSLLGSSSYEQYF. The CDR3 DNA reads TGTGCCAGCAGCTTACTTGGGTCCTCCTCCTACGAGCAGTACTTC.

In its sample, this clonotype was seen a few times. The rearrangement links TRBV6-2 or TRBV6-3 to TRBJ2-1; TRBD1 aligns across 7 bases. The CDR3 consists of 12 residues. Trimming cost V 10 bases and J 3 bases; bases outside gene matches: 3. Germline V gives CDR1 MNHEY, CDR2 SVGEGT. CDR3 residues: CATRTGYNEQFF. Written as DNA, the CDR3 is TGTGCCACCAGGACAGGCTACAATGAGCAGTTCTTC.

In this sample, this clonotype turned up a few times. CDR3 in amino acids: CASSKVLVLAGGLYNEQFF. The CDR3 nucleotides are TGTGCCAGCAGCAAAGTCCTCGTACTAGCGGGAGGGCTCTACAATGAGCAGTTCTTC. This rearrangement joins TRBV21-1 to TRBJ2-1; the listed D gene, TRBD2, was not tested against the DNA. TRBV21-1 is given as a pseudogene. The CDR3 spans 19 residues.

The chain links TRBV9 to TRBJ2-7; possible D gene TRBD2, 5 bases. The CDR3 covers 16 residues. Germline V gene sequence: CDR1 SGDLS, CDR2 YYNGEE. V dropped 0 bases and J dropped 0 bases, with 13 bases sitting between them. The CDR3 DNA reads TGTGCCAGCAGCGTAGGGTCGGACTCGAGCTCCTACGAGCAGTACTTC. Residues: CASSVGSDSSSYEQYF.